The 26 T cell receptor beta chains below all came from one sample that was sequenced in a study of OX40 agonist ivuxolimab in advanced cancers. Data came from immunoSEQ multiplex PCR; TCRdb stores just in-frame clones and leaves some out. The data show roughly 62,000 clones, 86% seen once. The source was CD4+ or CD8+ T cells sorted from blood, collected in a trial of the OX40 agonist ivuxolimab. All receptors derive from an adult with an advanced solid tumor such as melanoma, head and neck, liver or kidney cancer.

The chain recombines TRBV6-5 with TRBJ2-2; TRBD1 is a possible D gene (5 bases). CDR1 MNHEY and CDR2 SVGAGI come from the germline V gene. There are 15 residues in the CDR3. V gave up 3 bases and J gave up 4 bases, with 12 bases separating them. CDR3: CASSYKSGFTGELFF. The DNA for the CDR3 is TGTGCCAGCAGTTATAAGTCAGGGTTCACCGGGGAGCTGTTTTTT.

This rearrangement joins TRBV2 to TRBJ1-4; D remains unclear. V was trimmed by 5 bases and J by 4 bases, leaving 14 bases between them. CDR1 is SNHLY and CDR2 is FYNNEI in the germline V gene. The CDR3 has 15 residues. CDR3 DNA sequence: TGTGCCAGCAGTTATTTCCCAGCGGGTAATGAAAAACTGTTTTTT. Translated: CASSYFPAGNEKLFF.

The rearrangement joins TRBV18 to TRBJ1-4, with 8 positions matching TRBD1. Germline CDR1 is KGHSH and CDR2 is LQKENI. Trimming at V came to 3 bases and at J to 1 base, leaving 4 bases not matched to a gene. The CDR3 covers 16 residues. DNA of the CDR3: TGTGCCAGCTCACCCGGACAGGGAAGAACTAATGAAAAACTGTTTTTT. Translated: CASSPGQGRTNEKLFF.

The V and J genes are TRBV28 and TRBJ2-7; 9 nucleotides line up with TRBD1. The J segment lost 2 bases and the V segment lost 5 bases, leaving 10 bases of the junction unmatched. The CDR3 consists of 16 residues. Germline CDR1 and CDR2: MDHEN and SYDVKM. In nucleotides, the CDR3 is TGTGCCAGCAGTACGCAGACAGGGGGTAAACCCTACGAGCAGTACTTC. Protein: CASSTQTGGKPYEQYF.

The chain's CDR3 is CASSLTGGLNQPQHF. For the CDR3, the DNA is TGTGCCAGCAGCTTGACAGGGGGCTTAAATCAGCCCCAGCATTTT. V is TRBV7-2 and J is TRBJ1-5; 10 bases align to TRBD1. Looked up from germline, CDR1 is SGHTA and CDR2 is FQGNSA. The V gene end was trimmed by 3 bases and the J gene end by 4 bases; junction bases not matched to a gene: 3. There are 15 residues in the CDR3. The variable domain in full, with the rest retrieved from reference TRBV7-2 and TRBJ1-5, is GAGVSQSPSNKVTEKGKDVELRCDPISGHTALYWYRQSLGQGLEFLIYFQGNSAPDKSGLPSDRFSAERTGGSVSTLTIQRTQQEDSAVYLCASSLTGGLNQPQHFGDGTRLSIL.

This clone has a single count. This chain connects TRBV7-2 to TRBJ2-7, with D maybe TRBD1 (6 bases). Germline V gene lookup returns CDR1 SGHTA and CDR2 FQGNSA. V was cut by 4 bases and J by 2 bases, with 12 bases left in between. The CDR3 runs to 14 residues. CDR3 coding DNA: TGTGCCAGCAGCTCCAACAGGGTTACCTACGAGCAGTACTTC. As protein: CASSSNRVTYEQYF. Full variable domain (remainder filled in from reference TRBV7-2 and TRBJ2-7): GAGVSQSPSNKVTEKGKDVELRCDPISGHTALYWYRQSLGQGLEFLIYFQGNSAPDKSGLPSDRFSAERTGGSVSTLTIQRTQQEDSAVYLCASSSNRVTYEQYFGPGTRLTVT.

This CDR3 reads CASSDQGYGEQFF. Here the CDR3 DNA reads TGTGCCAGCAGTGATCAGGGGTATGGTGAGCAGTTCTTC. The J gene is TRBJ2-1, the V gene TRBV2; D might be TRBD1 (6 bases). This CDR3 region has 13 residues. Trimming stripped 3 bases from V and 9 bases from J, with 12 bases between. Germline CDR1 reads SNHLY; CDR2 reads FYNNEI.

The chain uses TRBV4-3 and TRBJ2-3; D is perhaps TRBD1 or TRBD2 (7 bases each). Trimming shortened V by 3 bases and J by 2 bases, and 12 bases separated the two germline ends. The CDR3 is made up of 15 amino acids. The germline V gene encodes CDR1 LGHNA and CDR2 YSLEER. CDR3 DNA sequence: TGCGCCAGCAGCCAGCAGGGGGGGCACACAGATACGCAGTATTTT. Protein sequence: CASSQQGGHTDTQYF.

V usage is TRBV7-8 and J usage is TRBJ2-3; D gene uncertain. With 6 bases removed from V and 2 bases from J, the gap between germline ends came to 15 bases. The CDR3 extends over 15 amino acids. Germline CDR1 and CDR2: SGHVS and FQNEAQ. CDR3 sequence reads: CASSLTRGYTDTQYF. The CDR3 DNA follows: TGTGCCAGCAGTCTGACGAGAGGCTACACAGATACGCAGTATTTT.

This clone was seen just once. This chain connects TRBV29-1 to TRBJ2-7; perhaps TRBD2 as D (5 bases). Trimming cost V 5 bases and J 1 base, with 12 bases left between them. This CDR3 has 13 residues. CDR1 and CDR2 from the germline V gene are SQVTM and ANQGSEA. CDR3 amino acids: CSVSGSRSYEQYF. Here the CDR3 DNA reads TGCAGCGTTTCGGGGAGTCGGTCCTACGAGCAGTACTTC.

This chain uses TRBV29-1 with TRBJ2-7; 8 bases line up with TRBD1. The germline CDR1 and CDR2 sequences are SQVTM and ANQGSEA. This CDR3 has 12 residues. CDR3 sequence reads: CAGQVFSYEQYF. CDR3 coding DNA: TGCGCGGGACAGGTCTTCTCCTACGAGCAGTACTTC.

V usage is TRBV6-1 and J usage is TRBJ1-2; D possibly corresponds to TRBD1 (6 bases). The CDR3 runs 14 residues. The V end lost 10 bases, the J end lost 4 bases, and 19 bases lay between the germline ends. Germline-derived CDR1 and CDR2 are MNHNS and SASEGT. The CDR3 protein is CAIEGDSGAYGYTF. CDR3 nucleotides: TGTGCCATTGAGGGTGACTCAGGGGCCTATGGCTACACCTTC.

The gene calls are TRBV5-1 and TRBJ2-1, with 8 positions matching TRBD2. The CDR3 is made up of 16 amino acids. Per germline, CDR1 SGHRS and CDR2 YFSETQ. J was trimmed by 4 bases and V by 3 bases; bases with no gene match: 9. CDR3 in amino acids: CASSWMTGGPYNEQFF. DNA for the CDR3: TGCGCCAGCAGCTGGATGACGGGGGGGCCTTACAATGAGCAGTTCTTC.

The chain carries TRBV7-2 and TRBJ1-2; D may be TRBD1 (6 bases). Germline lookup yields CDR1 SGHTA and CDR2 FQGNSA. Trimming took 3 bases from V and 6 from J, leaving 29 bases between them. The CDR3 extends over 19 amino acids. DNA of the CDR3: TGTGCCAGCAGCTTCTTCCCCCCCGGGGGGGCTTCAGCTCAGAATGGCTACACCTTC. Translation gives CASSFFPPGGASAQNGYTF.

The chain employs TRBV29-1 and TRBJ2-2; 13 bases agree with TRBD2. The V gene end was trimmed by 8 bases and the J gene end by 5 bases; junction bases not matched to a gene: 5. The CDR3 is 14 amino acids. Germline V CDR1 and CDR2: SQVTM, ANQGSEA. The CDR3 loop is CSTSGGASTGELFF. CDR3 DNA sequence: TGCAGCACTAGCGGGGGGGCTTCTACCGGGGAGCTGTTTTTT.

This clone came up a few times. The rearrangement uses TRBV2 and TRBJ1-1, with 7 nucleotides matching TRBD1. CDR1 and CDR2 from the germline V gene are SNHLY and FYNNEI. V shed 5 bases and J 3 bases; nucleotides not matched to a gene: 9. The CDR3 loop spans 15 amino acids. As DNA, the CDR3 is TGTGCCAGCAGTCGACCACAGGGGTCCGACACTGAAGCTTTCTTT. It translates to CASSRPQGSDTEAFF.

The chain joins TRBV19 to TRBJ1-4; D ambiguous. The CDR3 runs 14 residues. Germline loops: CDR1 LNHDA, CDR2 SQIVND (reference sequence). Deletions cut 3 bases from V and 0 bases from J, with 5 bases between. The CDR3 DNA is TGTGCCAGTAGTATGACAACAACTAATGAAAAACTGTTTTTT. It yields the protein CASSMTTTNEKLFF.

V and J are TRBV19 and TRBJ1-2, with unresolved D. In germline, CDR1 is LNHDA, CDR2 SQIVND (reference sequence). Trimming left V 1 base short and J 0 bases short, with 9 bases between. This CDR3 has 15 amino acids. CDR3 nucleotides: TGTGCCAGTAGTATAGTGGGCAGCTCTAACTATGGCTACACCTTC. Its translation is CASSIVGSSNYGYTF.

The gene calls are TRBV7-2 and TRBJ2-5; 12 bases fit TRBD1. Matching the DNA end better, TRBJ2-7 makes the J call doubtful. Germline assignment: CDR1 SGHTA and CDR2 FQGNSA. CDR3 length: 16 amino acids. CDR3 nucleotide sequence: TGTGCCAGCAGCTTAGCCGGGACAGGGGGCGTCTACGAGCAGTACTTC. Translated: CASSLAGTGGVYEQYF.

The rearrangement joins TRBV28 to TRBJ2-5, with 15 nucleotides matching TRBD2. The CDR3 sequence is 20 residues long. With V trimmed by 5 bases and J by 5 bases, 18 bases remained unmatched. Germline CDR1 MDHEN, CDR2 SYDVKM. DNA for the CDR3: TGTGCCAGCAGTCCCTTGGGACTAGCGGGGGGCTGGCAAGGGGGGGAGACCCAGTACTTC. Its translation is CASSPLGLAGGWQGGETQYF.

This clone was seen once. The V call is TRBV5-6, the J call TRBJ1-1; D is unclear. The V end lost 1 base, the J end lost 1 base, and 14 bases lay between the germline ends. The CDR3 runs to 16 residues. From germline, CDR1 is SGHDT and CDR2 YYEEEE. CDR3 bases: TGTGCCAGCAGCTTGCCCCTCAATACGGGGAACACTGAAGCTTTCTTT. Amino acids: CASSLPLNTGNTEAFF.

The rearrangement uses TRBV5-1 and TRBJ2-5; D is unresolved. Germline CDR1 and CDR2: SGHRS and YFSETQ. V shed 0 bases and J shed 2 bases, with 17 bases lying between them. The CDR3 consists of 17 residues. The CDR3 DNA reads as TGCGCCAGCAGCTTGGCTAACACGGACCCTAGACAAGAGACCCAGTACTTC. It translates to CASSLANTDPRQETQYF.

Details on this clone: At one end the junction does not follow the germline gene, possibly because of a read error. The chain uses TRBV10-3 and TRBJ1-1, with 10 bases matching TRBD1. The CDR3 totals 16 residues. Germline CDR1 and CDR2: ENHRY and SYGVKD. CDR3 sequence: CASSVRDRGWETEAFF. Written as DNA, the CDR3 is TGTGCCAGCAGTGTCCGGGACAGGGGATGGGAAACTGAAGCTTTCTTT.

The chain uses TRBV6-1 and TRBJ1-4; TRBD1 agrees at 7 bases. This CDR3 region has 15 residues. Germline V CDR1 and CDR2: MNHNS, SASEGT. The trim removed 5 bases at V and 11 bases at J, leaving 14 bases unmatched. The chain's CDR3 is CASSQDRVLGEKLFF. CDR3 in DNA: TGTGCCAGCAGTCAAGACAGGGTCCTCGGTGAGAAACTGTTTTTT.

CDR3 in DNA: TGTGCCAGCAGCGTAGGGGAACTAGCGTACGAGCAGTACTTC. The encoded protein is CASSVGELAYEQYF. The genes are TRBV9 and TRBJ2-7; 7 bases align to TRBD2. Germline values: CDR1 SGDLS, CDR2 YYNGEE. CDR3 size: 14 residues. The trim removed 0 bases at V and 4 bases at J, leaving 4 bases unmatched.

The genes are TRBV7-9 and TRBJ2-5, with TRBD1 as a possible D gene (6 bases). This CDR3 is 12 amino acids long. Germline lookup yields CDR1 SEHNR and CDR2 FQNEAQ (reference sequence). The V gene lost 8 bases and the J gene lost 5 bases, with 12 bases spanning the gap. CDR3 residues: CASSRGHETQYF. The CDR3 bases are TGTGCCAGCTCTCGGGGACATGAGACCCAGTACTTC.